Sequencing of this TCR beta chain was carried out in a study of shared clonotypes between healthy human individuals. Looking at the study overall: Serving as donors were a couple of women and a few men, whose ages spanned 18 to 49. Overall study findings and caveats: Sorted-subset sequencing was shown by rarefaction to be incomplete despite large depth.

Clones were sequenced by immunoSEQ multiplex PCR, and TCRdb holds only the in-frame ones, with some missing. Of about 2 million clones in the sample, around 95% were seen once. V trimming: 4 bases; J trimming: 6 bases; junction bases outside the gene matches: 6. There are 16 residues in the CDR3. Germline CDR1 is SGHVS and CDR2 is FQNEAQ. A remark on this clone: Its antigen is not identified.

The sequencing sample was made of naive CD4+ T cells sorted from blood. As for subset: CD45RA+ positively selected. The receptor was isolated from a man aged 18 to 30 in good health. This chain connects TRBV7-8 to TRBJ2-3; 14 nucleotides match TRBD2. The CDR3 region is CASSSGLAGEYDTQYF. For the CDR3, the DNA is TGTGCCAGCAGCTCGGGACTAGCGGGAGAGTATGATACGCAGTATTTT.